This T cell receptor (beta chain) comes out of a study of control samples from healthy donors and cancer patients. After removal of 2 bases from V and 0 bases from J, the junction contained 7 bases not matched to a gene. Germline V gene data show CDR1 as GTSNPN and CDR2 as SVGIG (reference sequence). The length of the CDR3 is 18 residues. Here immunoSEQ multiplex PCR was the method, and the copy in TCRdb shows in-frame clones only, minus some. In the table there are some 100,000 clones, around 88% of which are singletons. The chain is built from TRBV30 and TRBJ2-3; 14 nucleotides align to TRBD2. This TCR was recovered from a woman aged 45-65 years in good health. Sequenced input: blood. CDR3 region: CAWSLGLAGGQSTDTQYF. The CDR3 region has the DNA TGTGCCTGGAGTCTCGGACTAGCGGGAGGCCAAAGCACAGATACGCAGTATTTT.